The rows below give T cell receptor beta chains drawn from one sample of a study of blood T cell repertoires in COVID-19. Data came from immunoSEQ multiplex PCR; TCRdb stores just in-frame clones and leaves some out. The sample lists just over 350,000 clones, roughly 87% occurring once. Input material: PBMCs or T cells enriched from blood (not recorded which). The receptors stem from a woman in her thirties who had recovered from COVID-19. Each CDR3 is given with its conserved first and last residue. Fields, in order: V gene, D gene, J gene, clone size, CDR3 DNA, CDR3 protein. A D gene is named only where the DNA matches it firmly. Some rows mark clone size as missing; the rest say once, few, many or name a class of expanded clone.

>TRBV7-2|TRBD2|TRBJ2-3|NA
TGTGCCAGCAGCTTATTGGTAGCGGGATTCACAGATACGCAGTATTTT
CASSLLVAGFTDTQYF
>TRBV6-5|NA|TRBJ1-1|NA
TGTGCCAGCAGTTACTACAGGACCGAAGCTTTCTTT
CASSYYRTEAFF
>TRBV7-2|NA|TRBJ1-2|NA
TGTGCCAGCAGCGGAAGCGGGGGTTATTATGGCTACACCTTC
CASSGSGGYYGYTF
>TRBV11-3|NA|TRBJ2-7|NA
TGTGCCAGCAGCTTAGAAGGGAGCGAGCAGTACTTC
CASSLEGSEQYF
>TRBV27|TRBD1|TRBJ1-4|few
TGTGCCAGCAGTTTAAACAGGGGTGGTGAAAAACTGTTTTTT
CASSLNRGGEKLFF
>TRBV6-5|TRBD1|TRBJ1-1|NA
TGTGCCAGCAGTTACCGGACAGGGAGGACTGAAGCTTTCTTT
CASSYRTGRTEAFF
>TRBV19|TRBD2|TRBJ2-7|NA
TGTGCCAGTAGCCCCAGAGCGGGAGGGCCTTACGAGCAGTACTTC
CASSPRAGGPYEQYF
>TRBV28|TRBD2|TRBJ2-3|NA
TGTGCCAGCAGTTTGTCGGGACTAGGTATTACGCAGTATTTT
CASSLSGLGITQYF
>TRBV9|TRBD2|TRBJ2-5|NA
TGTGCCAGCAGCCCCATAGCGGGGGGAGGACAAGAGACCCAGTACTTC
CASSPIAGGGQETQYF
>TRBV28|TRBD1|TRBJ2-2|NA
TGTGCCAGCAGTGACCGGGACAGGGGGTACACCGGGGAGCTGTTTTTT
CASSDRDRGYTGELFF
>TRBV19|TRBD1|TRBJ2-7|few
TGTGCCAGTAGTATCCGGGACAGGGCGCCCTACGAGCAGTACTTC
CASSIRDRAPYEQYF
>TRBV5-6|NA|TRBJ2-5|NA
TGTGCCAGCAGCTTAGGGGCAGTAACAGAGACCCAGTACTTC
CASSLGAVTETQYF
>TRBV19|TRBD2|TRBJ2-7|NA
TGTGCCAGTAGTATAGGTAGCGGGAGAGGCGAGCAGTACTTC
CASSIGSGRGEQYF
>TRBV10-1|TRBD1|TRBJ1-1|NA
TGCGCCAGCAGCCCCTCAACAGGGGGGACTGAAGCTTTCTTT
CASSPSTGGTEAFF
>TRBV12-5|NA|TRBJ2-5|NA
TGTGCTAGTGGTTTCCCGGAGGGGGCTCGGGAGACCCAGTACTTC
CASGFPEGARETQYF
>TRBV18|TRBD1|TRBJ2-1|NA
TGTGCCAGCTCCCAGGACAGGGACAATGAGCAGTTCTTC
CASSQDRDNEQFF